The clone carrying this T cell receptor beta chain was recorded only once. The CDR3 is 16 amino acids. The V segment lost 4 bases and the J segment 5 bases; nucleotides outside the gene matches: 13. Germline values: CDR1 LGHNA, CDR2 YSLEER. Sequencing used immunoSEQ multiplex PCR; TCRdb keeps in-frame clones, though not all of them. The sample holds approximately 480,000 clones, around 90% seen once. The source of the sample is a study of Ad26.COV2.S vaccination and SARS-CoV-2 variants. The treatment: around 19 received Ad26.COV2.S at low or high dose, single or two shots; 5 received placebo; per-sample allocation not given. On day 63 after the first injection, vaccine and placebo recipients gave samples.

The sequencing used peripheral blood, collected in a trial of Ad26.COV2.S vaccine versus placebo. The rearrangement joins TRBV4-3 to TRBJ1-2; 7 positions match TRBD1. The TCR sequence derives from a person between 18 and 60 years old who received the Ad26.COV2.S COVID-19 vaccine or a placebo. CDR3 loop: CASSPQLGAGGYGYTF. DNA for the CDR3: TGCGCCAGCAGCCCACAACTCGGGGCAGGGGGGTATGGCTACACCTTC.